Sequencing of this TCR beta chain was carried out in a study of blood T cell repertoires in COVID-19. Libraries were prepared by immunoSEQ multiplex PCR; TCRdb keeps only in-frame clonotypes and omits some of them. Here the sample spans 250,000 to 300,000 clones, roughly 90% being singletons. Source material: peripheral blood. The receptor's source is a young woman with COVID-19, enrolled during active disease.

CDR3 in amino acids: CASSPGGSDEETQYF. The CDR3 DNA is TGTGCCAGCAGTCCCGGCGGGAGTGACGAAGAGACCCAGTACTTC. J is TRBJ2-5 and V is TRBV28, with 7 positions matching TRBD2. This CDR3 spans 15 amino acids. CDR1 and CDR2 from the germline V gene are MDHEN and SYDVKM. V was clipped by 5 bases and J by 3 bases; unmatched bases: 9.